A single sample gave rise to the 8 T cell receptor beta chains below, sequenced in a study of T cells in localized non-small cell lung cancer (dated by TCRdb to between 2020 and 2021). Library creation used the immunoSEQ multiplex PCR assay. This immuneACCESS table, as held by TCRdb, lists in-frame sequences with V and J called but not all clones. Of the missing ones, under half trace to an unresolved V gene in checked studies; the others have no known cause. The sample records roughly 89,000 clones, more than 75% of which are singletons. Over 4% of the sample goes to the ten largest clones. This material consisted of PBMCs, taken before any cancer treatment. These TCRs come from a woman between 40 and 69 years old with stage II squamous cell lung carcinoma.

This chain connects TRBV15 to TRBJ1-2; no clear D gene. V lost 5 bases to trimming and J lost 0 bases, with 13 bases between them. Germline lookup yields CDR1 LNHNV and CDR2 YYDKDF (reference sequence). The CDR3 is 15 amino acids. The CDR3 coding sequence is TGTGCCACCAGCCCAAACAAGGCCGCTAACTATGGCTACACCTTC. It specifies CATSPNKAANYGYTF.

The genes are TRBV13 and TRBJ1-1, with D possibly matching TRBD1 (5 bases). V was clipped by 0 bases and J by 6 bases, with 20 bases between them. The CDR3 has 17 residues. CDR1 and CDR2 (germline): PRHDT, FYEKMQ (reference sequence). Here the CDR3 DNA reads TGTGCCAGCAGCTTAGGGGGGGGAGGGCTTCGACGCCCTGAAGCTTTCTTT. Translating gives CASSLGGGGLRRPEAFF.

The V call is TRBV27, the J call TRBJ2-3; unclear D gene. V was trimmed by 8 bases and J by 8 bases, leaving 8 bases between them. The CDR3 loop spans 10 amino acids. Germline assignment: CDR1 MNHEY and CDR2 SMNVEV (reference sequence). The CDR3 sequence: CASGRTTQYF. CDR3 sequence (DNA): TGTGCCAGCGGTAGGACTACGCAGTATTTT.

The chain employs TRBV18 and TRBJ1-4, with D unresolved. Deletions cut 4 bases from V and 3 bases from J, with 15 bases between. The germline CDR1 and CDR2 sequences are KGHSH and LQKENI. CDR3 length equals 16 residues. The CDR3 reads CASSRELGVSNEKLFF. Here the CDR3 DNA reads TGTGCCAGCTCACGTGAACTCGGGGTGTCTAATGAAAAACTGTTTTTT.

The chain links TRBV6-5 to TRBJ2-7, with a tentative D call TRBD2 (6 bases). Germline-derived CDR1 and CDR2 are MNHEY and SVGAGI. This CDR3 has 13 residues. The V gene lost 4 bases and the J gene lost 6 bases, with 13 bases spanning the gap. CDR3: CASSSGSAGEQYF. CDR3 DNA sequence: TGTGCCAGCAGTTCCGGGAGTGCTGGCGAGCAGTACTTC.

This chain links TRBV27 with TRBJ2-5; perhaps TRBD1 as D (6 bases). CDR1 is MNHEY and CDR2 is SMNVEV in the germline V gene (reference sequence). V was shortened by 3 bases and J by 7 bases, with 18 bases between the two germline ends. This CDR3 region has 15 residues. CDR3 DNA sequence: TGTGCCAGCAGTTTTGGGGGCCCCGGTGGGACGACCCAGTACTTC. Protein product: CASSFGGPGGTTQYF.

This clone has a single count. V gene TRBV6-1 combines with J gene TRBJ1-4; D not certain. The V gene's germline CDR1 is MNHNS and CDR2 SASEGT. The V and J ends lost 6 bases and 3 bases respectively, with 5 bases between them. The CDR3 has 12 amino acids. CDR3 in DNA: TGTGCCAGCAGGCGGTCTAATGAAAAACTGTTTTTT. Its protein is CASRRSNEKLFF.

This clone was detected only once. The rearrangement uses TRBV27 and TRBJ2-2, with unresolved D. Germline assignment: CDR1 MNHEY and CDR2 SMNVEV (reference sequence). CDR3 length: 15 amino acids. V was clipped by 4 bases and J by 1 base, with 10 bases between them. The chain's CDR3 is CASSSWPWNTGELFF. The DNA for the CDR3 is TGTGCCAGCAGTTCGTGGCCATGGAACACCGGGGAGCTGTTTTTT.